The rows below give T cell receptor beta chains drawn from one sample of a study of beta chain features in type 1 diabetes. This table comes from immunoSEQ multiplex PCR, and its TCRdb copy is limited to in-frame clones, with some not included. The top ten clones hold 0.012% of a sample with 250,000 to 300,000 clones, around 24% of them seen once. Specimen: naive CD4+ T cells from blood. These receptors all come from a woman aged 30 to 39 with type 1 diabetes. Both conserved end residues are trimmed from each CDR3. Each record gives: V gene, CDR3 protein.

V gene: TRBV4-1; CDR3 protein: ASSREGAGTDTQY
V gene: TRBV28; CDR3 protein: ASSLGASNKQETQY
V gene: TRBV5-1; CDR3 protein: ASSSGLAEQETQY
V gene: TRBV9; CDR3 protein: ASSADWADTQY
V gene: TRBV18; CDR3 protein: ASSPQQGLEGYT
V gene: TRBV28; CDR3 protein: ASSFSGASYYGYT
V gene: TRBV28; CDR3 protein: ASRQTPGRTNEQF
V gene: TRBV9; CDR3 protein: ASSVVGGGYT
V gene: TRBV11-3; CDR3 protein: ANHPGTADRVYEQY
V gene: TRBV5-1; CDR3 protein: ASSKPQTGTGETQY
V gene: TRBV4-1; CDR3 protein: ASSLVNTGTGTDTQY
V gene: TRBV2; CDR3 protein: ASSVLAGGGANVLT
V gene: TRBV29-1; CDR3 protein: SVGPGGFQPQH
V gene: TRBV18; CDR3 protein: ASSPFPGVGGTEAF
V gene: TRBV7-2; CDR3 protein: ASSSLTGSWDTQY
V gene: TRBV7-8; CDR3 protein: ASSFSSAEQY
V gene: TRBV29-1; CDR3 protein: SVRGPGDTEAF
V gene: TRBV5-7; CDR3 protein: ASSNGDRVFQPQH
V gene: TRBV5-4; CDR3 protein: ASRRDPGTVLEQY
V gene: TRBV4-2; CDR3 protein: ASSQRREAYEQY
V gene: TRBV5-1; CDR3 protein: ASSLAGGGNEQF
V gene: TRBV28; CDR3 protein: ASSLYTGYT
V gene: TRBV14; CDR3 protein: ASSHRDIGSYEQY
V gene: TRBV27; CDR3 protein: ALQGHEQY
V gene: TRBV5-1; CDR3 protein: ASSLQQDTEAF
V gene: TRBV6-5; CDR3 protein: ASSYLSTGRTEAF
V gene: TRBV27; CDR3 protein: ASSRDRGNNEQF
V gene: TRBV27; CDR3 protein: ASRTGHQGYT
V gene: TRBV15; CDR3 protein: ATSRDRGRAGEVDEQF
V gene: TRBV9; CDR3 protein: ASSVQGADTEAF
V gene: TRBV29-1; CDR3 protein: SVSPGQGLLNTEAF
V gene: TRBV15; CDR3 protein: ATSRDPLASGSSGEQF
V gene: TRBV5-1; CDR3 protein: ASSTTGQHQETQY
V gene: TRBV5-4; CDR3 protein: ASTRGLEVGETQY